Below are 15 T cell receptor beta chains sequenced from a single sample in a study of T cells after yellow fever vaccination. TCRdb used MiXCR to reprocess the 5' RACE reads, holding one entry per CDR3 protein. The repertoire holds more than 110,000 distinct CDR3 sequences, with about 6.9% as singletons. The sequencing used CD4+ T cells sorted from PBMCs, collected 10 days after the yellow fever booster vaccination. The source is a man between 25 and 39 years old who received the YFV17D yellow fever vaccine.

This clonotype was picked up many times. J is TRBJ1-2 and V is TRBV7-2, with a possible D match to TRBD1 (5 bases). V dropped 0 bases and J dropped 6 bases, with 8 bases sitting between them. Looked up from germline, CDR1 is SGHTA and CDR2 is FQGNSA. This CDR3 is 13 amino acids long. Here the CDR3 DNA reads TGTGCCAGCAGCTTAGCTGCAGGGAATGGCTACACCTTC. Translating gives CASSLAAGNGYTF.

This clonotype showed up just a few times. The J gene is TRBJ2-7, the V gene TRBV5-4, with a weak D call TRBD2 (6 bases). From germline, CDR1 is SGHNT and CDR2 YYREEE (reference sequence). The V end was cut by 4 bases, the J end by 0 bases, with 14 bases between. The CDR3 is 15 amino acids. The DNA for the CDR3 is TGTGCCAGCAGCGCCCGGGACTCGGGCTCCTACGAGCAGTACTTC. Translated, it gives CASSARDSGSYEQYF. Looking up the rest from reference TRBV5-4 and TRBJ2-7 gives the full variable domain: ETGVTQSPTHLIKTRGQQVTLRCSSQSGHNTVSWYQQALGQGPQFIFQYYREEENGRGNFPPRFSGLQFPNYSSELNVNALELDDSALYLCASSARDSGSYEQYFGPGTRLTVT.

This clonotype has at least ten counts. This chain uses TRBV4-3 with TRBJ2-4, with TRBD2 as a possible D gene (5 bases). V was trimmed by 0 bases and J by 0 bases, leaving 12 bases between them. This CDR3 comprises 17 residues. Germline V gene lookup returns CDR1 LGHNA and CDR2 YSLEER. The DNA of the CDR3 is TGCGCCAGCAGCCAAGAACTAGGCTTCCTAGCCAAAAACATTCAGTACTTC. Its translation is CASSQELGFLAKNIQYF.

With regard to this clonotype: This clone may be a read error of a much larger clone one base away. The V call is TRBV7-2, the J call TRBJ2-1; 11 positions agree with TRBD2. Germline V gene lookup returns CDR1 SGHTA and CDR2 FQGNSA. The CDR3 contains 16 residues. The CDR3 protein is CACSLISGRAPEEQFF. DNA of the CDR3: TGTGCCTGCAGCTTAATTAGCGGGAGGGCCCCGGAGGAGCAGTTCTTC.

Comment on this clonotype: It may be a read error: a sequence one base away is much more abundant. The chain couples TRBV28 to TRBJ2-6; no clear D gene. This CDR3 region has 16 residues. CDR1 is MDHEN and CDR2 is SYDVKM in the germline V gene. V gave up 5 bases and J gave up 0 bases, with 11 bases separating them. Written as DNA, the CDR3 is TGTGCCAGCAGTCACCTACCGGGCTCTGGGGCCAACGTCCTGACTTTC. The encoded protein is CASSHLPGSGANVLTF. The variable domain in full, with the rest retrieved from reference TRBV28 and TRBJ2-6, is DVKVTQSSRYLVKRTGEKVFLECVQDMDHENMFWYRQDPGLGLRLIYFSYDVKMKEKGDIPEGYSVSREKKERFSLILESASTNQTSMYLCASSHLPGSGANVLTFGAGSRLTVL.

This clonotype was recorded a few times. V and J are TRBV7-2 and TRBJ1-2, with TRBD1 matching 9 bases. After removal of 8 bases from V and 7 bases from J, the junction contained 11 bases not matched to a gene. The germline CDR1 and CDR2 sequences are SGHTA and FQGNSA. The CDR3 has 14 amino acids. The CDR3 coding sequence is TGTGCCAGCTGGAGTGGACAGGGGATTGGTGGCTACACCTTC. Residues: CASWSGQGIGGYTF.

This clonotype was counted ten times or more. The rearrangement joins TRBV6-1 to TRBJ2-7; D perhaps matches TRBD2 (6 bases). CDR3 length: 15 amino acids. Germline V gene lookup returns CDR1 MNHNS and CDR2 SASEGT. Trimming took off 6 bases at V and 2 bases at J, with 17 bases between the two ends. The CDR3 region has the DNA TGTGCCAGCAGCCTCAGGACTAAGGCCACCTACGAGCAGTACTTC. This sequence encodes CASSLRTKATYEQYF.

This clonotype was counted a few times. The J gene is TRBJ2-2, the V gene TRBV5-5, with D perhaps TRBD1 (6 bases). The V gene lost 4 bases and the J gene lost 3 bases, with 10 bases spanning the gap. CDR3 length: 14 amino acids. Germline CDR1 is SGHKS and CDR2 is YYEKEE (reference sequence). The CDR3 protein is CASSRYRDTGELFF. DNA of the CDR3: TGTGCCAGCAGCAGATACAGGGACACCGGGGAGCTGTTTTTT.

There are many counts of this clonotype. The CDR3 nucleotides read TGCGCCAGCAGCACCCTCGGGACTCAGGCAAAAGAGACCCAGTACTTC. It specifies CASSTLGTQAKETQYF. This chain links TRBV5-1 with TRBJ2-5, with D maybe TRBD2 (6 bases). V lost 4 bases, J lost 3 bases, and 19 bases lay in between. The CDR3 consists of 16 residues. The germline V gene encodes CDR1 SGHRS and CDR2 YFSETQ. Together with reference TRBV5-1 and TRBJ2-5, the CDR3 gives the full variable domain: KAGVTQTPRYLIKTRGQQVTLSCSPISGHRSVSWYQQTPGQGLQFLFEYFSETQRNKGNFPGRFSGRQFSNSRSEMNVSTLELGDSALYLCASSTLGTQAKETQYFGPGTRLLVL.

In its sample, this clonotype was seen many times. The rearrangement links TRBV20-1 to TRBJ2-3; D uncertain. Trimming removed 6 bases from V and 6 bases from J, with 7 bases in between. The CDR3 is made up of 10 amino acids. CDR1 is DFQATT and CDR2 is SNEGSKA in the germline V gene (reference sequence). Written as DNA, the CDR3 is TGCAGTGCCTTGCTGGATACGCAGTATTTT. Its translation: CSALLDTQYF.

This clonotype was counted many times. The J gene is TRBJ2-2, the V gene TRBV14, with D possibly being TRBD1 (5 bases). The germline V gene encodes CDR1 SGHDN and CDR2 FVKESK. Trimming removed 1 base at V and 0 bases at J, with 9 bases between. There are 16 residues in the CDR3. The CDR3 DNA sequence: TGTGCCAGCAGCCAAGTGGGCAGGGCGAACACCGGGGAGCTGTTTTTT. This gives the protein CASSQVGRANTGELFF.

The table lists this clonotype with many counts. This chain uses TRBV7-2 with TRBJ2-5; D is uncertain. The CDR3 is 11 amino acids. From germline, CDR1 is SGHTA and CDR2 FQGNSA. Trimming left V 6 bases short and J 3 bases short, with 5 bases between. Here the CDR3 reads CASRSEETQYF. CDR3 DNA: TGTGCCAGCAGGTCAGAAGAGACCCAGTACTTC.

There are many counts of this clonotype. The V call is TRBV20-1, the J call TRBJ1-4; possible D gene TRBD1, 6 bases. Germline assignment: CDR1 DFQATT and CDR2 SNEGSKA (reference sequence). The CDR3 runs to 14 residues. V lost 2 bases and J lost 2, with 9 bases in between. The CDR3 coding sequence is TGCAGTGCTAGATCCGGGGGCACTAATGAAAAACTGTTTTTT. It yields the protein CSARSGGTNEKLFF.

This clonotype was detected many times. The chain links TRBV7-2 to TRBJ2-7; TRBD2 aligns across 12 bases. Germline CDR1 and CDR2: SGHTA and FQGNSA. Losses at the gene ends were 5 bases for V and 5 bases for J; bases not matched to a gene: 7. This CDR3 region has 15 residues. The CDR3 nucleotides read TGTGCCAGCAGCCCCTCACTAGCGGGAGGACACGAGCAGTACTTC. It encodes CASSPSLAGGHEQYF.

This clonotype was picked up many times. The V and J genes are TRBV12-3 or TRBV12-4 and TRBJ2-1; 10 bases are a match to TRBD1. With V trimmed by 6 bases and J by 3 bases, 2 bases remained unmatched. The CDR3 spans 14 residues. CDR3 protein: CASSRTGGYNEQFF. The CDR3 DNA is TGTGCCAGCAGCAGGACAGGGGGCTACAATGAGCAGTTCTTC.